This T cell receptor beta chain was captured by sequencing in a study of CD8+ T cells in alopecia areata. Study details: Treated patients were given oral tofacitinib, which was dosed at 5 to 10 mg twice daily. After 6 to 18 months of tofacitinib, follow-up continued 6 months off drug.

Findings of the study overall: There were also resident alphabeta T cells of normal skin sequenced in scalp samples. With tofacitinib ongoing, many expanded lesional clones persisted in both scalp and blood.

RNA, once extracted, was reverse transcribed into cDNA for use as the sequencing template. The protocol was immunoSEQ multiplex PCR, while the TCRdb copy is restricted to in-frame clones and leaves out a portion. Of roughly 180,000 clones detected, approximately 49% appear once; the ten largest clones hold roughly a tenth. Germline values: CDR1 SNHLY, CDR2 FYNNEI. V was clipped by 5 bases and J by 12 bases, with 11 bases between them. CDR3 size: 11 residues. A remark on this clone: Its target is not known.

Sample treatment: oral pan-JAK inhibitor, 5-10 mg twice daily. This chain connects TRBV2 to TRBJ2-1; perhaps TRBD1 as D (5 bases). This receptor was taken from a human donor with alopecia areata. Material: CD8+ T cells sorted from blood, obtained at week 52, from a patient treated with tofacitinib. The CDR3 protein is CASSYQGGQFF. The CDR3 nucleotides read TGTGCCAGCAGTTATCAGGGTGGGCAGTTCTTC. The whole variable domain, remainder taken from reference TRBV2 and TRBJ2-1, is EPEVTQTPSHQVTQMGQEVILRCVPISNHLYFYWYRQILGQKVEFLVSFYNNEISEKSEIFDDQFSVERPDGSNFTLKIRSTKLEDSAMYFCASSYQGGQFFGPGTRLTVL.